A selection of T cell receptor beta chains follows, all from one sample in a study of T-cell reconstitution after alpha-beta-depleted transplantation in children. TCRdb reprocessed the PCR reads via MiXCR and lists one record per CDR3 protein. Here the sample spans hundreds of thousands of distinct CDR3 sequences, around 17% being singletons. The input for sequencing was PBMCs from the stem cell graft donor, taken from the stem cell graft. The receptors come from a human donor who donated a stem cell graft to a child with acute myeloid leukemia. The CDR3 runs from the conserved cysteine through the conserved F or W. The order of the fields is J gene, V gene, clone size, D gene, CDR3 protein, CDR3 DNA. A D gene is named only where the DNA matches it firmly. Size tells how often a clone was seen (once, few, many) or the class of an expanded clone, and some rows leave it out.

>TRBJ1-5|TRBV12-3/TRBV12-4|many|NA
CASRGLPNQPQHF
TGTGCCAGCAGGGGACTGCCGAATCAGCCCCAGCATTTT
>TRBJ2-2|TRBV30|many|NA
CAWDRTGELFF
TGTGCCTGGGACAGAACCGGGGAGCTGTTTTTT
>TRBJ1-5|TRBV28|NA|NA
CASSSPSRGPQHF
TGTGCCAGCAGTTCCCCCTCCCGGGGACCCCAGCATTTT
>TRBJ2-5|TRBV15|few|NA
CATSRAGRMETQYF
TGTGCCACCAGCAGAGCGGGCAGGATGGAGACCCAGTACTTC
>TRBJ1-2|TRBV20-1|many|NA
CSARDLRENYGYTF
TGCAGTGCTAGAGATCTCAGGGAAAACTATGGCTACACCTTC
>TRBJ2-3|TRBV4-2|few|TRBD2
CASSQTGLAGAHTQYF
TGTGCCAGCAGCCAAACCGGACTAGCGGGGGCCCATACGCAGTATTTT
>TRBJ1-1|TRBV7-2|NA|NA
CASSLYKGRLNTEAFF
TGTGCCAGCAGCTTATATAAGGGGCGTCTAAACACTGAAGCTTTCTTT
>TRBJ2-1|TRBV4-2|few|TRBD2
CASSQVRTSANEQFF
TGTGCCAGCAGCCAAGTACGGACTAGTGCTAATGAGCAGTTCTTC
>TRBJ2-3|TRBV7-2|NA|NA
CASSLNGQSTADTQYF
TGTGCCAGCAGCTTAAACGGACAGTCTACAGCAGATACGCAGTATTTT
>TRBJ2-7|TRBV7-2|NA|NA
CASSLALMSPPIYEQYF
TGTGCCAGCAGCTTAGCTCTAATGAGTCCACCGATCTACGAGCAGTACTTC
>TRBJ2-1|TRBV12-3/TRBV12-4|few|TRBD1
CASRGGQGSYNEQFF
TGTGCCAGCAGGGGGGGACAGGGCTCCTACAATGAGCAGTTCTTC
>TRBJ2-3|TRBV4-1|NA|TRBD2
CASSRNGASGGDTQYF
TGCGCCAGCAGCCGGAACGGGGCTAGCGGGGGTGATACGCAGTATTTT
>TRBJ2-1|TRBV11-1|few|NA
CASSYYALGGIPYNEQFF
TGTGCCAGCAGCTATTACGCTCTTGGGGGGATCCCCTACAATGAGCAGTTCTTC
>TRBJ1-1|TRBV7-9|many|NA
CASSLADRSLGAFF
TGTGCCAGCAGCTTAGCCGACAGGTCTCTTGGAGCTTTCTTT
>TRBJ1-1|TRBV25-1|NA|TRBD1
CASSGGQEGNTEAFF
TGTGCCAGCAGTGGGGGACAGGAAGGGAACACTGAAGCTTTCTTT
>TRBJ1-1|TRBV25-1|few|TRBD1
CASSTRQGEAADTEAFF
TGTGCCAGCAGTACAAGGCAGGGGGAAGCCGCCGACACTGAAGCTTTCTTT
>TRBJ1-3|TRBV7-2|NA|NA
CASSWRGSGNTIYF
TGTGCCAGCAGCTGGAGGGGCTCCGGAAACACCATATATTTT
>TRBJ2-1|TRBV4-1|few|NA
CASSQADGANEQFF
TGCGCCAGCAGCCAAGCGGACGGGGCCAATGAGCAGTTCTTC
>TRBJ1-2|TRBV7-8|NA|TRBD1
CASTSPGQDNYGYTF
TGTGCCAGCACCTCACCGGGACAGGATAACTATGGCTACACCTTC
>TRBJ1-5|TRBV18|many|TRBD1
CASSREGANQPQHF
TGTGCCAGCTCACGGGAGGGGGCCAATCAGCCCCAGCATTTT
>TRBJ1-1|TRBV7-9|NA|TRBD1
CASSSLRQGPGVTEAFF
TGTGCCAGCAGCTCCCTACGACAGGGCCCGGGAGTTACTGAAGCTTTCTTT
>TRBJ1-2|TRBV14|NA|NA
CASSQAQGDGYTF
TGTGCCAGCAGCCAAGCTCAGGGTGATGGCTACACCTTC
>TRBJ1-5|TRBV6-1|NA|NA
CASSEPDAQPQHF
TGTGCCAGCAGTGAGCCTGACGCGCAGCCCCAGCATTTT
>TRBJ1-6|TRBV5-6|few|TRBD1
CASSWGTGKNSPLHF
TGTGCCAGCAGCTGGGGGACAGGGAAGAATTCACCCCTCCACTTT
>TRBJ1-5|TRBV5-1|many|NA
CASSLDPLSNQPQHF
TGCGCCAGCAGTTTAGACCCATTGAGTAATCAGCCCCAGCATTTT
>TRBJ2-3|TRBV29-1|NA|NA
CSVSGLSTDTQYF
TGCAGCGTCTCCGGGCTTAGCACAGATACGCAGTATTTT
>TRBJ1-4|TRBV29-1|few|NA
CSVEGRGGTNEKLFF
TGCAGCGTTGAAGGCCGAGGCGGGACTAATGAAAAACTGTTTTTT
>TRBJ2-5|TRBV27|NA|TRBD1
CASSPLGTARETQYF
TGTGCCAGCAGTCCACTCGGGACAGCCCGGGAGACCCAGTACTTC